This entry describes one TCR beta chain. The target antigen is unknown. Deep was the level at which the assay was run. Clones were read by immunoSEQ multiplex PCR, and TCRdb kept only the in-frame ones, dropping some. The data contain roughly 810,000 clones, around 96% of them singletons. The data belong to a study of shared clonotypes between healthy human individuals. Study at large: A few men and a couple of women, aged 18 to 49, were donors.

Study results and caveats: Richness estimates generally favored naive over memory subsets.

V dropped 3 bases and J dropped 4; count of bases not matched to a gene: 5. The CDR3 is made up of 14 amino acids. Germline V gene lookup returns CDR1 SGHDT and CDR2 YYEEEE. Naive CD8 cells lacked CD45RO, underwent positive selection for CCR7 and left out terminally differentiated effector memory CD45RA+ cells. The chain links TRBV5-6 to TRBJ2-7, with 9 bases fitting TRBD1. Sample: naive CD8+ T cells sorted from blood. This receptor was obtained from a man under 40 in good health. CDR3 protein: CASSSGQGRYEQYF. CDR3 sequence (DNA): TGTGCCAGCAGCTCTGGACAGGGGAGGTACGAGCAGTACTTC.